This entry describes one TCR beta chain. The antigen is unknown. These data belong to a study of shared clonotypes between healthy human individuals. Study findings and constraints: Several donors held around 5% of naive CD4 clonotypes in common. Memory subsets had estimated richness that was generally smaller than that of naive subsets.

The sorted-subset replicate PCRs were given around 200 ng DNA, which is tens of thousands of T cell genomes. Assay used: immunoSEQ multiplex PCR; TCRdb lists only in-frame clones, some missing. The sample holds 2,500,000 or so clones; roughly 92% are singletons and the top ten take 0.11% to 0.15%. The V gene's germline CDR1 is MNHNY and CDR2 SVGAGI (reference sequence). With 5 bases removed from V and 5 bases from J, the gap between germline ends came to 15 bases. The CDR3 loop spans 14 amino acids. The rearrangement joins TRBV6-6 to TRBJ1-1, with D perhaps matching TRBD1 (5 bases). The source is a man younger than 35 in good health. Sequencing used naive CD4+ T cells sorted from blood. Specified subset: CD45RA+ positively selected. CDR3 region: CASSNRGGETEAFF. In nucleotides, the CDR3 is TGTGCCAGCAGTAACCGGGGAGGGGAAACTGAAGCTTTCTTT.